This T cell receptor (beta chain) was profiled in a study of blood T cell repertoires in COVID-19 (dated by TCRdb to the early 2020s). Regarding the complete study: Samples covering the acute and convalescent phases of COVID-19 were provided by collaborators in the United States, Italy and Spain. Samples came from the ongoing ImmuneRACE study (first 160 participants) plus 1,254 subjects from 6 global collaborators. The material from the prospective study consisted of cDNA or gDNA derived from T cells, B-cell-depleted T cells, or PBMCs. Deeply sampled blood TCRbeta repertoires from subjects exposed to, actively infected with, or recovered from COVID-19 were included in the dataset. The repertoires were released in a freely available public database intended as a resource for research on the immune response to SARS-CoV-2. The sample metadata nearly always contained a de-identified subject ID, COVID-19 status, age in years and sex. Where HLA class I and class II types were available, the types were taken from metadata supplied by the sample provider, not from assay-based typing. Overall study outcomes, separate from this receptor: Clinical and demographic metadata were provided uncurated, with the amount varying by source and participant.

With regard to this clone: What this receptor recognizes is not known. No base-level quality is on record; no much larger clone is a single base apart.

Collaborating institutions collected whole blood in K2EDTA tubes following their own protocols. For TCRbeta analysis, collaborators shipped samples in one of three forms: frozen whole blood, isolated PBMCs, or DNA extracted from either of those sample types. The CDR3 contains 19 residues, cysteine and phenylalanine counted. Just CDR3 DNA is preserved here, 57 bases in frame from base 1. The germline V gene provides CDR1 MDHEN and CDR2 SYDVKM. V loses 4 bases, J loses 3 bases, and the germline ends lie 28 bases apart. TCRbeta CDR3 regions were amplified from genomic DNA using the immunoSEQ Assay, a bias-controlled multiplex PCR. In the source study's methods: Within the assay, amplification of reference gene primers was used to estimate how many nucleated cells each sample contained. To quantify the absolute abundance of each unique TCRbeta CDR3 rearrangement, sequence reads were collapsed and filtered. For each sample, productive Simpson clonality was calculated by taking the square root of Simpson's diversity index across productive rearrangements. TCRdb took this table from immuneACCESS and kept in-frame rearrangements with V and J called. Such tables lack part of the clones; where checked against another copy, unresolved V genes explain under half of the gap, and the rest is unexplained. D and trimming were read from the DNA, whereas the V and J calls and clone size are those reported in that table. In all, the sample holds about 78,000 clones, and almost 90% of those were seen once. Jointly, the top ten make up around 4.7% of the sample.

The chain is assembled from TRBV28 and TRBJ2-7, with TRBD2 tentatively as D gene (5 bases match). The sequenced sample was peripheral blood. The receptor was derived from a woman older than 75 with active or convalescent COVID-19. The nucleotide sequence reads as follows: TGTGCCAGCAGTTCAAACCCCCTCTCGGACTCGCCTAATTACTACGAGCAGTACTTC. Translated, it reads CASSSNPLSDSPNYYEQYF.